The 4 T cell receptor beta chains presented below share a single source sample, sequenced in a study of blood T cell repertoires in COVID-19. TCRdb's table, derived via immunoSEQ multiplex PCR, lists solely in-frame clones and lacks some. Of about 300,000 clones in the sample, roughly 91% were seen once. Source material: peripheral blood. The receptors were gathered from a woman in her twenties or thirties with COVID-19, enrolled during active disease.

The V gene is TRBV7-2, the J gene TRBJ2-7; D is possibly TRBD2 (5 bases). The germline V gene encodes CDR1 SGHTA and CDR2 FQGNSA. This CDR3 has 13 residues. Trimming stripped 1 base from V and 7 bases from J, with 11 bases between. CDR3 residues: CASSLGLAPEQYF. CDR3 coding DNA: TGTGCCAGCAGCTTAGGCCTAGCCCCAGAGCAGTACTTC.

The V gene is TRBV2, the J gene TRBJ2-2, with a weak D call TRBD2 (6 bases). The length of the CDR3 is 14 residues. Germline CDR1 is SNHLY and CDR2 is FYNNEI. Trimming took 7 bases from V and 4 from J, leaving 13 bases between them. Written as DNA, the CDR3 is TGTGCCAGCATGGGGACTCCCGGCACCGGGGAGCTGTTTTTT. As protein: CASMGTPGTGELFF.

The V call is TRBV14, the J call TRBJ2-5; the D is unclear. CDR3 size: 12 residues. Trimming removed 3 bases at V and 5 bases at J, with 7 bases between. Germline loops: CDR1 SGHDN, CDR2 FVKESK. The CDR3 DNA reads TGTGCCAGCAGCCATTCGGTCGAGACCCAGTACTTC. Translation gives CASSHSVETQYF.

The CDR3 nucleotides are TGTGCCAGTAGTATATTCACCACCAGCTCCTACAATGAGCAGTTCTTC. Translating it yields CASSIFTTSSYNEQFF. This chain uses TRBV19 with TRBJ2-1; D gene ambiguous. This CDR3 comprises 16 residues. Trimming pared 2 bases from V and 0 bases from J, leaving 11 bases between. Germline V gene lookup returns CDR1 LNHDA and CDR2 SQIVND (reference sequence).